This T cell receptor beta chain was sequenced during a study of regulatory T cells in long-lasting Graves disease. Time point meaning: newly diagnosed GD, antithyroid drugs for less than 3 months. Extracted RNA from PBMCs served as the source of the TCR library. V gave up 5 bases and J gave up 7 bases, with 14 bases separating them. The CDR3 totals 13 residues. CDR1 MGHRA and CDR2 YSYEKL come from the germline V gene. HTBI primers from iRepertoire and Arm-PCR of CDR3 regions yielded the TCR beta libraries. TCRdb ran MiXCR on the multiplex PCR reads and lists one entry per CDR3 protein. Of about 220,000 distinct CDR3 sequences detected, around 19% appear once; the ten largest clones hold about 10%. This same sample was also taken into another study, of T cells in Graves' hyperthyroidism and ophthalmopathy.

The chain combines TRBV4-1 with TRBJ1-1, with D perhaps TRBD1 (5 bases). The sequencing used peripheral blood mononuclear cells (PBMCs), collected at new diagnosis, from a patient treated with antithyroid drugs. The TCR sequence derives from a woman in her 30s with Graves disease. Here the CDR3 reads CASSATGHDEAFF. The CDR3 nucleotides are TGCGCCAGCAGCGCTACCGGACACGATGAAGCTTTCTTT.